This T cell receptor beta chain derives from a study of PD-L1 blockade in urothelial cancer. The time point was: pretreatment peripheral blood. Measured with immunoSEQ multiplex PCR; TCRdb has only the in-frame clones, and not every one. The sample shows roughly 50,000 clones, around 74% of them seen only once. V lost 4 bases, J lost 4 bases, and 7 bases stayed unmatched. Germline V gene lookup returns CDR1 MNHNY and CDR2 SVGAGI (reference sequence). The CDR3 extends over 16 amino acids. The chain has TRBV6-6 and TRBJ2-3, with 11 bases matching TRBD2. This specimen consisted of PBMCs, obtained around atezolizumab (anti-PD-L1) treatment. The TCR comes from a man between 65 and 85 years old with urothelial cancer. CDR3 DNA sequence: TGTGCCAGCAGTTCCCTACTAGCGGGGGCCCCAGATACGCAGTATTTT. Its protein is CASSSLLAGAPDTQYF.